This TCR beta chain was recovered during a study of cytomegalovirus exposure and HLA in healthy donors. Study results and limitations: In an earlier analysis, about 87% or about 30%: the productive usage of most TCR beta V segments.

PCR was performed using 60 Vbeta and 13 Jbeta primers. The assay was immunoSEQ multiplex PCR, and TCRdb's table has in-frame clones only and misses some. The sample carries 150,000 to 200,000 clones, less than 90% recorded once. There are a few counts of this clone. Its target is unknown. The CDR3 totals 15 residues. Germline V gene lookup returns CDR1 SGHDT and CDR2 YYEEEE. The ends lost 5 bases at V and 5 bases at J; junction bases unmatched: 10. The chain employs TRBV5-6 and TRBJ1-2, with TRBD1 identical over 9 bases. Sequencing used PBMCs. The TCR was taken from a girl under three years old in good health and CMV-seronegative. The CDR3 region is CASRPRDRVGYGYTF. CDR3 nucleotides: TGTGCCAGCAGACCCCGGGACAGGGTGGGTTATGGCTACACCTTC.